One and the same sample provided the 4 T cell receptor beta chains below, sequenced in a study of CD8 T cells in Susac syndrome. It was with random hexamers that roughly 0.45 to 1 ug RNA was reverse transcribed. Using its own MiXCR run on the immunoSEQ multiplex PCR reads, TCRdb lists one record per CDR3 protein. Among 110,000 to 150,000 distinct CDR3 sequences, about 94% were seen once, and the ten largest hold over 0.25%. Sequenced input: CD8+ T cells from PBMCs. The source of these receptors is a human donor in good health.

The genes are TRBV29-1 and TRBJ1-3; D ambiguous. The CDR3 runs to 15 residues. The V end lost 0 bases, the J end lost 0 bases, and 9 bases lay between the germline ends. CDR1 is SQVTM and CDR2 is ANQGSEA in the germline V gene. CDR3 in DNA: TGCAGCGTTGAAGAAGAACAGAGCTCTGGAAACACCATATATTTT. Translation: CSVEEEQSSGNTIYF. The variable domain in full, with the rest retrieved from reference TRBV29-1 and TRBJ1-3, is SAVISQKPSRDICQRGTSLTIQCQVDSQVTMMFWYRQQPGQSLTLIATANQGSEATYESGFVIDKFPISRPNLTFSTLTVSNMSPEDSSIYLCSVEEEQSSGNTIYFGEGSWLTVV.

The chain has TRBV29-1 and TRBJ2-7; TRBD2 matches at 11 bases. Germline CDR1 is SQVTM and CDR2 is ANQGSEA. The V gene end was trimmed by 7 bases and the J gene end by 2 bases; junction bases not matched to a gene: 4. This CDR3 is built from 13 residues. CDR3 residues: CSAQTSGTYEQYF. CDR3 bases: TGCAGCGCCCAGACTAGCGGGACCTACGAGCAGTACTTC.

The rearrangement uses TRBV4-3 and TRBJ2-7, with D perhaps given as TRBD1 or TRBD2 (5 bases each). This CDR3 spans 15 amino acids. The V and J ends lost 2 bases and 2 bases respectively, with 13 bases between them. Germline loops: CDR1 LGHNA, CDR2 YSLEER. The DNA for the CDR3 is TGCGCCAGCAGCCAACTTCGGGGCGATACCTACGAGCAGTACTTC. As protein: CASSQLRGDTYEQYF.

This chain links TRBV9 with TRBJ1-1, with D uncertain. This CDR3 contains 11 residues. V lost 7 bases and J 4 bases, leaving 8 bases between the germline ends. Germline CDR1 is SGDLS and CDR2 is YYNGEE. CDR3 sequence (DNA): TGTGCCAGCGGCGAGGGCACTGAAGCTTTCTTT. This codes for CASGEGTEAFF.